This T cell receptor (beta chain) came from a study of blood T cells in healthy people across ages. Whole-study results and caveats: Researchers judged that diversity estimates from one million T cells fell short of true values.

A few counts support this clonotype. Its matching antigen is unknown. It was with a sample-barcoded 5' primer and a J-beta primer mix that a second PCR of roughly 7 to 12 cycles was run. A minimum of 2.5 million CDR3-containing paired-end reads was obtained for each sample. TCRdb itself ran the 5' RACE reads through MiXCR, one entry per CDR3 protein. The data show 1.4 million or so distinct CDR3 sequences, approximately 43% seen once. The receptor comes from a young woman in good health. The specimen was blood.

The DNA of the CDR3 is TGCAGTGCTAGAGAGACAATCTATGGCTACACCTTC. Translation gives CSARETIYGYTF. The chain carries TRBV20-1 and TRBJ1-2; no clear D. The CDR3 covers 12 residues. Between the trimmed V and J ends, which lost 0 bases and 4 bases, there was a span of 6 bases. Germline V CDR1 and CDR2: DFQATT, SNEGSKA (reference sequence).